Each of the 14 T cell receptor beta chains below was sequenced from the same sample in a study of blood T cells in healthy people across ages. Through a sample-barcoded 5' primer and a J-beta primer mix, a second PCR was run for about 7 to 12 cycles. MiXCR, applied by TCRdb to the 5' RACE reads, yields one record per CDR3 protein. In the table there are 600,000 to 850,000 distinct CDR3 sequences, about 42% of which are singletons. Specimen: blood. The origin of the receptors is a woman aged 55-70 years in good health.

This clonotype was found a few times. The rearrangement joins TRBV5-1 to TRBJ2-5; 9 nucleotides match TRBD2. This CDR3 is 16 amino acids long. Germline values: CDR1 SGHRS, CDR2 YFSETQ. The trim removed 1 base at V and 2 bases at J, leaving 6 bases unmatched. CDR3 amino acids: CASSLQVAGAQETQYF. DNA for the CDR3: TGCGCCAGCAGCTTGCAGGTAGCGGGAGCTCAAGAGACCCAGTACTTC. The complete variable domain, with remaining parts taken from reference TRBV5-1 and TRBJ2-5, reads KAGVTQTPRYLIKTRGQQVTLSCSPISGHRSVSWYQQTPGQGLQFLFEYFSETQRNKGNFPGRFSGRQFSNSRSEMNVSTLELGDSALYLCASSLQVAGAQETQYFGPGTRLLVL.

This clonotype was observed a handful of times. The V gene is TRBV10-3, the J gene TRBJ1-5, with a tentative D call TRBD1 (6 bases). The CDR3 length is 15 residues. The germline gives CDR1 ENHRY, CDR2 SYGVKD. V was shortened by 4 bases and J by 3 bases, with 13 bases between the two germline ends. The CDR3 bases are TGTGCCATCAGTGCTGCCAGGGGAGACAATCAGCCCCAGCATTTT. Protein sequence: CAISAARGDNQPQHF.

This clonotype was detected only a few times. The chain links TRBV4-1 to TRBJ1-4; D possibly corresponds to TRBD1 (6 bases). Between the trimmed V and J ends, which lost 1 base and 6 bases, there was a span of 15 bases. Germline V gene data show CDR1 as MGHRA and CDR2 as YSYEKL. The CDR3 runs to 16 residues. CDR3 in DNA: TGCGCCAGCAGCCAAGTACTCCAGGGGAGGGATGAAAAACTGTTTTTT. It yields the protein CASSQVLQGRDEKLFF.

This clonotype turned up a few times. This chain links TRBV5-1 with TRBJ2-5; D is perhaps TRBD1 or TRBD2 (5 bases each). The V gene's germline CDR1 is SGHRS and CDR2 YFSETQ. The length of the CDR3 is 15 residues. Trimming removed 3 bases from V and 4 bases from J, with 16 bases in between. CDR3 DNA: TGCGCCAGCAGCTCCAGTGTCGAGGGGCGAGAGACCCAGTACTTC. Translating gives CASSSSVEGRETQYF.

J is TRBJ1-2 and V is TRBV6-2 or TRBV6-3; 7 bases agree with TRBD1. The CDR3 spans 15 residues. The ends lost 7 bases at V and 2 bases at J; junction bases unmatched: 10. Per the germline V gene, CDR1 is MNHEY and CDR2 is SVGEGT. DNA for the CDR3: TGTGCCAGCAAAGAACCGACAGGGAAGAACTATGGCTACACCTTC. Translated: CASKEPTGKNYGYTF.

The chain combines TRBV5-1 with TRBJ1-6; D is ambiguous. CDR1 is SGHRS and CDR2 is YFSETQ in the germline V gene. The CDR3 length is 16 residues. V was trimmed by 0 bases and J by 5 bases, leaving 12 bases between them. In nucleotides, the CDR3 is TGCGCCAGCAGCTTGGCGGACTTCTCGAATAATTCACCCCTCCACTTT. It translates to CASSLADFSNNSPLHF.

V and J are TRBV20-1 and TRBJ2-1; the match to TRBD2 covers 13 bases. The CDR3 spans 14 residues. The germline CDR1 and CDR2 sequences are DFQATT and SNEGSKA (reference sequence). The CDR3 is CSTTGTSGVNEQFF. CDR3 coding DNA: TGCAGCACCACCGGGACTAGCGGGGTGAATGAGCAGTTCTTC.

This clonotype came up many times. The CDR3 nucleotides read TGCAGCGTTGCGACCATATCCGTGTGGGAGACTGGGGCCAACGTCCTGACTTTC. This encodes CSVATISVWETGANVLTF. The V call is TRBV29-1, the J call TRBJ2-6, with D maybe TRBD2 (5 bases). Germline lookup yields CDR1 SQVTM and CDR2 ANQGSEA. Trimming stripped 4 bases from V and 2 bases from J, with 21 bases between. This CDR3 is 18 amino acids long.

This chain uses TRBV3-1 with TRBJ2-3, with a tentative D call TRBD2 (5 bases). The CDR3 contains 16 residues. V was shortened by 1 base and J by 0 bases, with 11 bases between the two germline ends. The V gene's germline CDR1 is LGHDT and CDR2 YNNKEL (reference sequence). The CDR3 nucleotides are TGTGCCAGCAGCCAAGGGAGCGGCTCTAGCACAGATACGCAGTATTTT. It encodes CASSQGSGSSTDTQYF.

This clonotype was detected a few times. V and J are TRBV5-1 and TRBJ2-5; 12 positions match TRBD2. The J call is in doubt because the DNA end fits TRBJ2-7 better. The CDR3 has 15 amino acids. Germline V gene sequence: CDR1 SGHRS, CDR2 YFSETQ. Here the CDR3 reads CASSLQTSGGNEQYF. The CDR3 DNA is TGCGCCAGCAGCCTTCAGACTAGCGGGGGAAACGAGCAGTACTTC.

With regard to this clonotype: Given a much more abundant clone one base away, this may be a read error. V is TRBV3-1 and J is TRBJ1-2; D is possibly TRBD1 (5 bases). There are 12 residues in the CDR3. CDR1 and CDR2 (germline): LGHDT, YNNKEL (reference sequence). V was clipped by 1 base and J by 10 bases, with 10 bases between them. The CDR3 region has the DNA TGTGCCAGCAGCCAAGGGGACCAGGTCTACACCTTC. It specifies CASSQGDQVYTF.

V and J are TRBV27 and TRBJ1-4; D call uncertain. V was clipped by 5 bases and J by 6 bases, with 7 bases between them. Germline CDR1 is MNHEY and CDR2 is SMNVEV (reference sequence). The length of the CDR3 is 12 residues. CDR3 DNA sequence: TGTGCCAGCAGTCCCGATGATGAAAAACTGTTTTTT. This codes for CASSPDDEKLFF.

The chain joins TRBV18 to TRBJ2-4; 11 positions agree with TRBD1. V shed 4 bases and J 13 bases; nucleotides not matched to a gene: 12. The germline gives CDR1 KGHSH, CDR2 LQKENI. CDR3 size: 15 residues. CDR3 coding DNA: TGTGCCAGCTCACTCCGGGACAGGGGGACTCGGGAGCAGTACTTC. Its translation is CASSLRDRGTREQYF.

This clonotype was seen at least ten times. The rearrangement uses TRBV6-5 and TRBJ2-7; tentatively, D is TRBD1 (5 bases). V was cut by 6 bases and J by 5 bases, with 14 bases left in between. The germline gives CDR1 MNHEY, CDR2 SVGAGI. This CDR3 has 13 amino acids. The CDR3 reads CASRTWGSNEQYF. The CDR3, as DNA: TGTGCCAGCAGGACCTGGGGCAGCAACGAGCAGTACTTC.